A single sample is the source of the 29 T cell receptor beta chains below, sequenced in a study of response to subunit inactivated influenza vaccine. One entry per CDR3 protein results from TCRdb running MiXCR on the RT-PCR reads. Of about 570,000 distinct CDR3 sequences in the sample, 10% to 12% are singletons; the top ten hold 9.5% to 11%. The same sample was also studied in work on T cells expressing NK-cell markers. As that study records: Generation of TCR beta cDNA was performed by 5'RACE template switching incorporating UMIs.

The source was PBMCs from blood, collected on the day of vaccination. The receptors stem from a man aged 50 or older who received an inactivated influenza vaccine.

Points on this clonotype: One junction end disagrees with the germline gene, perhaps due to a read error. The chain employs TRBV20-1 and TRBJ2-7, with 9 bases matching TRBD2. The CDR3 extends over 15 amino acids. Germline CDR1 DFQATT, CDR2 SNEGSKA (reference sequence). This chain's CDR3 is CSATSPGTSSHEQYF. The CDR3 bases are TGCAGTGCTACCAGTCCGGGGACTAGCTCCCACGAGCAGTACTTC.

This clonotype has more than one count but fewer than ten. V and J are TRBV6-1 and TRBJ2-1; TRBD2 matches 7 bases. The V gene's germline CDR1 is MNHNS and CDR2 SASEGT. V was pared by 5 bases and J by 3 bases, with 10 bases of the junction left unmatched. CDR3 size: 16 residues. The CDR3 sequence: CASSRYGGGRYNEQFF. The CDR3 region has the DNA TGTGCCAGCAGTAGGTATGGGGGAGGGCGCTACAATGAGCAGTTCTTC.

The V call is TRBV7-2, the J call TRBJ1-5, with 7 bases identical to TRBD1. CDR1 and CDR2 (germline): SGHTA, FQGNSA. The CDR3 has 15 residues. Losses at the gene ends were 2 bases for V and 0 bases for J; bases not matched to a gene: 1. The CDR3: CASSLHRGSNQPQHF. DNA for the CDR3: TGTGCCAGCAGCTTACACAGGGGTAGCAATCAGCCCCAGCATTTT.

In its sample, this clonotype was seen a few times. This chain connects TRBV6-7 to TRBJ2-5; 7 nucleotides agree with TRBD1. TRBV6-7 is sorted into the ORF group, with uncertain function. J gave up 4 bases and V 6 bases, and 14 bases lay outside the gene matches. This CDR3 is 16 amino acids long. The CDR3 nucleotides read TGTGCCAGCAGCTTAAATCGCGAAGGGGGCGCAGAGACCCAGTACTTC. Amino acid sequence: CASSLNREGGAETQYF.

The J gene is TRBJ1-2, the V gene TRBV20-1, with a tentative D call TRBD1 (5 bases). Germline V gene data show CDR1 as DFQATT and CDR2 as SNEGSKA (reference sequence). Trimming removed 4 bases from V and 4 bases from J, with 10 bases in between. The CDR3 is made up of 12 amino acids. The CDR3 DNA reads as TGCAGTGCTATGGTGGGGGGCTATGGCTACACCTTC. Translating gives CSAMVGGYGYTF.

The V and J genes are TRBV20-1 and TRBJ1-5, with a tentative D call TRBD1 (5 bases). The CDR3 runs 14 residues. V gave up 3 bases and J gave up 0 bases, with 9 bases separating them. CDR1 is DFQATT, CDR2 SNEGSKA, per germline (reference sequence). CDR3 sequence (DNA): TGCAGTGCTAGTCGTCAGGGTAGCAATCAGCCCCAGCATTTT. Its protein is CSASRQGSNQPQHF.

In its sample, this clonotype was seen a few times. The chain joins TRBV12-3 or TRBV12-4 to TRBJ2-3, with D hard to call. V shed 3 bases and J shed 0 bases, with 10 bases lying between them. This CDR3 has 15 residues. The CDR3 nucleotides read TGTGCCAGCAGTTTCGACGGTTTGAGCACAGATACGCAGTATTTT. Protein sequence: CASSFDGLSTDTQYF.

This clonotype showed up just once. The rearrangement joins TRBV6-5 to TRBJ2-7; D is undetermined. V lost 0 bases to trimming and J lost 0 bases, with 9 bases between them. The CDR3 is made up of 15 amino acids. CDR1 MNHEY and CDR2 SVGAGI come from the germline V gene. The CDR3 sequence: CASSYSRRSSYEQYF. The CDR3, as DNA: TGTGCCAGCAGTTACTCCCGACGGTCCTCCTACGAGCAGTACTTC.

In DNA form, the CDR3 reads TGTGCCAGCACGGTGGGCAGAGCGAACACTGAAGCTTTCTTT. This sequence encodes CASTVGRANTEAFF. The rearrangement links TRBV6-1 to TRBJ1-1; D remains unclear. Germline values: CDR1 MNHNS, CDR2 SASEGT. The CDR3 runs 14 residues. V was shortened by 7 bases and J by 1 base, with 13 bases between the two germline ends.

This clonotype showed up many times. This chain joins TRBV9 and TRBJ2-7; D is perhaps TRBD2 (7 bases). The germline gives CDR1 SGDLS, CDR2 YYNGEE. Trimming took 4 bases from V and 3 from J, leaving 11 bases between them. The CDR3 runs 13 residues. CDR3: CASSRGASYEQYF. As DNA, the CDR3 is TGTGCCAGCAGCCGGGGGGCGAGCTACGAGCAGTACTTC.

The chain has TRBV24-1 and TRBJ2-1, with 7 nucleotides matching TRBD1. The trim removed 3 bases at V and 6 bases at J, leaving 7 bases unmatched. The CDR3 length is 15 residues. Looked up from germline, CDR1 is KGHDR and CDR2 is SFDVKD. The CDR3, as DNA: TGTGCCACCAGTGATCCACACAGGGGCCGCAATGAGCAGTTCTTC. It translates to CATSDPHRGRNEQFF.

This clonotype has a handful of counts. The chain combines TRBV12-3 or TRBV12-4 with TRBJ1-2; 7 nucleotides align to TRBD1. This CDR3 has 14 amino acids. With 6 bases clipped from V and 3 bases from J, the junction kept 7 bases outside the gene matches. The CDR3 DNA follows: TGTGCCAGCAGATACAGGGGCCGGGACTATGGCTACACCTTC. The encoded protein is CASRYRGRDYGYTF.

The V call is TRBV30, the J call TRBJ2-7, with D hard to call. The CDR3 loop spans 12 amino acids. Looked up from germline, CDR1 is GTSNPN and CDR2 is SVGIG (reference sequence). V gave up 1 base and J gave up 7 bases, with 11 bases separating them. The CDR3 region has the DNA TGTGCCTGGAGTGGACTGTTGGGGGAGCAGTACTTC. Translated, it gives CAWSGLLGEQYF.

This clonotype was seen many times. The gene calls are TRBV12-3 or TRBV12-4 and TRBJ2-7, with 7 positions matching TRBD1. The CDR3 covers 14 residues. After removal of 5 bases from V and 1 base from J, the junction contained 5 bases not matched to a gene. The DNA of the CDR3 is TGTGCCAGCAGTCCTGACAGGGCGTCCTACGAGCAGTACTTC. It is translated as CASSPDRASYEQYF.

This clonotype was counted a few times. This chain uses TRBV6-1 with TRBJ2-4; D gene uncertain. CDR3 length: 13 residues. Germline CDR1 MNHNS, CDR2 SASEGT. The V gene lost 8 bases and the J gene lost 1 base, with 9 bases spanning the gap. CDR3 in DNA: TGTGCCAGCGTGGGCGTTGCCAAAAACATTCAGTACTTC. Its translation: CASVGVAKNIQYF.

This clonotype has a handful of counts. V gene TRBV18 combines with J gene TRBJ2-1, with a tentative D call TRBD1 (6 bases). Germline V gene data show CDR1 as KGHSH and CDR2 as LQKENI. This CDR3 has 15 residues. The germline V and J ends were trimmed by 6 bases and 4 bases, with 16 bases remaining between them. The DNA of the CDR3 is TGTGCCAGCTCCGATTCCGGGACAATTTACAATGAGCAGTTCTTC. It specifies CASSDSGTIYNEQFF.

This clonotype was detected many times. The chain employs TRBV5-1 and TRBJ1-5, with no clear D. The CDR3 contains 15 residues. Germline values: CDR1 SGHRS, CDR2 YFSETQ. Trimming left V 4 bases short and J 1 base short, with 12 bases between. In DNA, the CDR3 is TGCGCCAGCAGCCATGTCCCCGGGAGCAATCAGCCCCAGCATTTT. Encoded protein: CASSHVPGSNQPQHF.

The chain links TRBV7-8 to TRBJ2-1, with 10 bases lining up with TRBD2. The trim removed 4 bases at V and 1 base at J, leaving 13 bases unmatched. The CDR3 consists of 19 residues. CDR1 is SGHVS and CDR2 is FQNEAQ in the germline V gene. CDR3 DNA sequence: TGTGCCAGCAGCTGGAAGGTAGCGGGAGGTGGGAGGTCCTACAATGAGCAGTTCTTC. Amino acid sequence: CASSWKVAGGGRSYNEQFF.

In this sample, this clonotype turned up once. Being one base from a much bigger clone, this may be a read error. The chain joins TRBV7-9 to TRBJ2-7; a possible D gene is TRBD1 (6 bases). The CDR3 loop spans 13 amino acids. Germline V gene lookup returns CDR1 SEHNR and CDR2 FQNEAQ (reference sequence). CDR3 in DNA: TGTGTCAGCAGCCCGGGACACGACTACGAGCAGTACTTC. Amino acids: CVSSPGHDYEQYF. Full variable domain (remainder filled in from reference TRBV7-9 and TRBJ2-7): DTGVSQNPRHKITKRGQNVTFRCDPISEHNRLYWYRQTLGQGPEFLTYFQNEAQLEKSRLLSDRFSAERPKGSFSTLEIQRTEQGDSAMYLCVSSPGHDYEQYFGPGTRLTVT.

In this sample, this clonotype turned up a few times. This chain connects TRBV28 to TRBJ1-5; D possibly corresponds to TRBD1 (6 bases). Trimming stripped 5 bases from V and 5 bases from J, with 19 bases between. Germline-derived CDR1 and CDR2 are MDHEN and SYDVKM. There are 16 residues in the CDR3. CDR3 sequence reads: CASSLTTGRGYQPQHF. The CDR3 bases are TGTGCCAGCAGTCTCACTACAGGGCGAGGCTATCAGCCCCAGCATTTT.

This clonotype was detected many times. The chain carries TRBV7-9 and TRBJ2-3; a weak D match, TRBD2 (6 bases). CDR1 and CDR2 from the germline V gene are SEHNR and FQNEAQ (reference sequence). Trimming cost V 6 bases and J 5 bases, with 18 bases left between them. This CDR3 is built from 15 residues. The CDR3 sequence is CASSFGTPGIDTQYF. CDR3 sequence (DNA): TGTGCCAGCAGTTTCGGGACTCCGGGCATAGATACGCAGTATTTT.

In its sample, this clonotype was seen many times. V and J are TRBV3-1 and TRBJ2-1, with unresolved D. V dropped 3 bases and J dropped 10 bases, with 10 bases sitting between them. Germline CDR1 and CDR2: LGHDT and YNNKEL (reference sequence). The CDR3 length is 12 residues. This CDR3 is CASSHFEREQFF. DNA for the CDR3: TGTGCCAGCAGCCATTTCGAGAGGGAGCAGTTCTTC.

This clonotype showed up just a few times. This sequence joins TRBV5-5 and TRBJ1-1; D ambiguous. The length of the CDR3 is 14 residues. V gave up 0 bases and J gave up 5 bases, with 11 bases separating them. Per germline, CDR1 SGHKS and CDR2 YYEKEE (reference sequence). The CDR3 reads CASSLAPGGTEAFF. The CDR3 bases are TGTGCCAGCAGCTTGGCCCCCGGCGGGACTGAAGCTTTCTTT. Full variable domain (missing parts from reference TRBV5-5 and TRBJ1-1): DAGVTQSPTHLIKTRGQQVTLRCSPISGHKSVSWYQQVLGQGPQFIFQYYEKEERGRGNFPDRFSARQFPNYSSELNVNALLLGDSALYLCASSLAPGGTEAFFGQGTRLTVV.

As to this clonotype: An end of the junction does not agree with germline; a read error may underlie this. The gene calls are TRBV6-6 and TRBJ2-7; D unresolved. Germline V gene data show CDR1 as MNHNY and CDR2 as SVGAGI (reference sequence). CDR3 length: 12 amino acids. The CDR3 region has the DNA TGTCCCAGCAGTTACGCCAACTACGAGCAGTACTTC. Protein sequence: CPSSYANYEQYF.

This clonotype has a handful of counts. The J gene is TRBJ2-2, the V gene TRBV6-2 or TRBV6-3; no reliable D call. CDR1 is MNHEY, CDR2 SVGEGT, per germline. Trimming stripped 6 bases from V and 0 bases from J, with 11 bases between. The CDR3 runs 15 residues. CDR3 coding DNA: TGTGCCAGCAGCCTTCATACAGCGAACACCGGGGAGCTGTTTTTT. Protein product: CASSLHTANTGELFF.

The table lists this clonotype with a few counts. This chain joins TRBV5-1 and TRBJ2-1; the match to TRBD2 covers 7 bases. The CDR3 extends over 16 amino acids. V dropped 4 bases and J dropped 0; count of bases not matched to a gene: 7. Germline V CDR1 and CDR2: SGHRS, YFSETQ. The CDR3 is CASSGEGASSYNEQFF. In DNA form, the CDR3 reads TGCGCCAGCAGCGGGGAGGGAGCTAGCTCCTACAATGAGCAGTTCTTC.

The V call is TRBV29-1, the J call TRBJ2-1, with 11 bases fitting TRBD2. CDR1 is SQVTM, CDR2 ANQGSEA, per germline. V lost 6 bases to trimming and J lost 4 bases; unmatched junction nucleotides: 5. The CDR3 is 14 amino acids. Here the CDR3 reads CSVLTSGTYNEQFF. The CDR3, as DNA: TGCAGCGTCCTGACTAGCGGGACGTACAATGAGCAGTTCTTC.

This chain uses TRBV7-9 with TRBJ2-3; maybe TRBD2 (5 bases). Germline CDR1 and CDR2: SEHNR and FQNEAQ (reference sequence). V was cut by 0 bases and J by 2 bases, with 15 bases left in between. The CDR3 length is 17 residues. CDR3 in amino acids: CASSLARTGVDTDTQYF. CDR3 in DNA: TGTGCCAGCAGCTTAGCGAGGACTGGAGTCGACACAGATACGCAGTATTTT. Supplemented by reference TRBV7-9 and TRBJ2-3, the full variable domain reads DTGVSQNPRHKITKRGQNVTFRCDPISEHNRLYWYRQTLGQGPEFLTYFQNEAQLEKSRLLSDRFSAERPKGSFSTLEIQRTEQGDSAMYLCASSLARTGVDTDTQYFGPGTRLTVL.

The V and J genes are TRBV7-9 and TRBJ2-5, with D possibly called TRBD1 or TRBD2 (5 bases each). V dropped 5 bases and J dropped 4 bases, with 20 bases sitting between them. Per the germline V gene, CDR1 is SEHNR and CDR2 is FQNEAQ (reference sequence). CDR3 length: 16 residues. The CDR3 coding sequence is TGTGCCAGCAGCGCCCCCGGGACCCACGATGGAGAGACCCAGTACTTC. Its translation: CASSAPGTHDGETQYF.